This TCR beta chain was observed in a study of blood T cell repertoires in COVID-19. The overall study: Sample material is recorded as cDNA or gDNA derived from T cells, B-cell-depleted T cells, or PBMCs.

Germline lookup yields CDR1 LNHNV and CDR2 YYDKDF (reference sequence). The CDR3 has 15 amino acids. Trimming pared 2 bases from V and 0 bases from J, leaving 8 bases between. Sequencing used immunoSEQ multiplex PCR; TCRdb keeps in-frame clones, though not all of them. The sample lists more than 90,000 clones; 87% were seen once. Sequencing used peripheral blood. This chain links TRBV15 with TRBJ1-3; D is possibly TRBD1 (6 bases). This receptor was identified in a human donor in a cohort sampled during active COVID-19. The DNA of the CDR3 is TGTGCCACCAGCAGAACAGGGACCTCTGGAAACACCATATATTTT. It encodes CATSRTGTSGNTIYF.